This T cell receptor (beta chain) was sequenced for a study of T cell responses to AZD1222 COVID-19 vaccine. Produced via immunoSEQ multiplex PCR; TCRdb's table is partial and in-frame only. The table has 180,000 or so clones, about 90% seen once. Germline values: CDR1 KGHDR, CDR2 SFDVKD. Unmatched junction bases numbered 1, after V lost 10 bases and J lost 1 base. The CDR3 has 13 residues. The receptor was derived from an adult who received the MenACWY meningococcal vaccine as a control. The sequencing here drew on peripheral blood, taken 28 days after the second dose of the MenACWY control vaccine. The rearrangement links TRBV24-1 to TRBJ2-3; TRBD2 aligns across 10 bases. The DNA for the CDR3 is TGTGCCACGGGGACTAGCGGCACAGATACGCAGTATTTT. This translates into CATGTSGTDTQYF.